The 20 T cell receptor beta chains given below trace back to one sample, sequenced in a study of OX40 agonist ivuxolimab in advanced cancers. Sequenced by immunoSEQ multiplex PCR; TCRdb stores in-frame clones only, minus some. Of some 60,000 clones listed, under 90% are singletons. The sequencing used CD4+ or CD8+ T cells sorted from blood, collected in a trial of the OX40 agonist ivuxolimab. The origin of the receptors is an adult with an advanced solid tumor such as melanoma, head and neck, liver or kidney cancer.

The chain couples TRBV18 to TRBJ2-7; D possibly corresponds to TRBD1 (6 bases). CDR3 size: 15 residues. With 1 base removed from V and 4 bases from J, the gap between germline ends came to 14 bases. Germline V gene lookup returns CDR1 KGHSH and CDR2 LQKENI. The CDR3, as DNA: TGTGCCAGCTCACCACGGGACACGGATTTTTACGAGCAGTACTTC. It is translated as CASSPRDTDFYEQYF.

The chain has TRBV6-5 and TRBJ1-6; possible D gene TRBD1, 6 bases. V gave up 0 bases and J gave up 6 bases, with 12 bases separating them. Germline CDR1 MNHEY, CDR2 SVGAGI. The CDR3 contains 16 residues. CDR3 residues: CASSYSGGSGNSPLHF. DNA for the CDR3: TGTGCCAGCAGTTACTCAGGGGGTTCTGGTAATTCACCCCTCCACTTT.

The chain couples TRBV28 to TRBJ1-1; no reliable D call. Trimming took 3 bases from V and 4 from J, leaving 12 bases between them. The CDR3 is made up of 14 amino acids. The V gene's germline CDR1 is MDHEN and CDR2 SYDVKM. CDR3 in amino acids: CASSFLPTGTEAFF. The CDR3 DNA reads TGTGCCAGCAGTTTTCTTCCAACGGGCACTGAAGCTTTCTTT.

CDR3 DNA: TGTGCCAGCAGCGTTGGGACAGGGGGTCTAATGAACACTGAAGCTTTCTTT. Amino acids: CASSVGTGGLMNTEAFF. This chain uses TRBV9 with TRBJ1-1; TRBD1 agrees at 11 bases. This CDR3 is built from 17 residues. Germline V gene sequence: CDR1 SGDLS, CDR2 YYNGEE. V was clipped by 2 bases and J by 0 bases; unmatched bases: 6. The full variable domain, completed using reference TRBV9 and TRBJ1-1, is DSGVTQTPKHLITATGQRVTLRCSPRSGDLSVYWYQQSLDQGLQFLIQYYNGEERAKGNILERFSAQQFPDLHSELNLSSLELGDSALYFCASSVGTGGLMNTEAFFGQGTRLTVV.

V and J are TRBV7-3 and TRBJ2-7; no reliable D call. This CDR3 comprises 13 residues. Germline V gene lookup returns CDR1 SGHTA and CDR2 FQGTGA. V was clipped by 4 bases and J by 2 bases, with 9 bases between them. CDR3 nucleotides: TGTGCCAGCAGCTCTATTAAGGCCTACGAGCAGTACTTC. Amino acid sequence: CASSSIKAYEQYF. The entire variable domain, with the rest obtained from reference TRBV7-3 and TRBJ2-7, is as follows: GAGVSQTPSNKVTEKGKYVELRCDPISGHTALYWYRQSLGQGPEFLIYFQGTGAADDSGLPNDRFFAVRPEGSVSTLKIQRTERGDSAVYLCASSSIKAYEQYFGPGTRLTVT.

The J gene is TRBJ1-1, the V gene TRBV30, with D perhaps TRBD1 (5 bases). In germline, CDR1 is GTSNPN, CDR2 SVGIG (reference sequence). There are 13 residues in the CDR3. Deletions cut 4 bases from V and 1 base from J, with 10 bases between. The DNA of the CDR3 is TGTGCCTGGATTCTCAGGGCGAACACTGAAGCTTTCTTT. Protein: CAWILRANTEAFF.

V and J are TRBV19 and TRBJ1-1; D not certain. Germline V CDR1 and CDR2: LNHDA, SQIVND (reference sequence). Trimming took off 4 bases at V and 4 bases at J, with 13 bases between the two ends. The CDR3 runs 14 residues. In DNA form, the CDR3 reads TGTGCCAGTAGTAAGAGAGTTTTCGGCACTGAAGCTTTCTTT. It codes for CASSKRVFGTEAFF.

V usage is TRBV6-1 and J usage is TRBJ1-1, with no clear D. Trimming took off 6 bases at V and 2 bases at J, with 10 bases between the two ends. Germline V gene data show CDR1 as MNHNS and CDR2 as SASEGT. The CDR3 covers 13 residues. The DNA for the CDR3 is TGTGCCAGCAGATCGACGGGCAACACTGAAGCTTTCTTT. It specifies CASRSTGNTEAFF.

The chain links TRBV7-8 to TRBJ2-5, with D possibly TRBD2 on 6 matching bases. The CDR3 runs to 15 residues. V was shortened by 4 bases and J by 4 bases, with 16 bases between the two germline ends. Germline V CDR1 and CDR2: SGHVS, FQNEAQ. This CDR3 is CASSSRSGGTETQYF. In nucleotides, the CDR3 is TGTGCCAGCAGCTCCCGGTCCGGGGGAACAGAGACCCAGTACTTC.

V usage is TRBV28 and J usage is TRBJ2-5; D is unclear. The ends were cut back, 3 bases at V and 4 bases at J, with 9 bases in the middle. The CDR3 consists of 13 residues. Germline CDR1 reads MDHEN; CDR2 reads SYDVKM. DNA for the CDR3: TGTGCCAGCAGTTTCTGGAAGTCAGAGACCCAGTACTTC. Translation: CASSFWKSETQYF.

This chain uses TRBV15 with TRBJ2-3, with TRBD2 matching over 8 bases. Trimming removed 6 bases from V and 4 bases from J; junction bases left unmatched: 6. Germline V lookup: CDR1 LNHNV, CDR2 YYDKDF (reference sequence). The CDR3 totals 14 residues. Here the CDR3 DNA reads TGTGCCACCAGTAGCGGGGCCGGGGCAGATACGCAGTATTTT. This translates into CATSSGAGADTQYF.

This clone was seen a handful of times. The rearrangement joins TRBV7-2 to TRBJ1-1; maybe TRBD1 (5 bases). Germline values: CDR1 SGHTA, CDR2 FQGNSA. Trimming shortened V by 5 bases and J by 10 bases, and 17 bases separated the two germline ends. The CDR3 has 13 residues. The CDR3 sequence is CASSPVGRVGAFF. Written as DNA, the CDR3 is TGTGCCAGCAGCCCAGTGGGGCGGGTAGGAGCTTTCTTT.

This clone has only a few counts. This chain connects TRBV7-3 to TRBJ1-6, with TRBD1 as a possible D gene (6 bases). CDR1 and CDR2 from the germline V gene are SGHTA and FQGTGA. V lost 5 bases to trimming and J lost 9 bases, with 17 bases between them. The CDR3 extends over 15 amino acids. CDR3 nucleotides: TGTGCCAGCAGCCCGTCCGGGACACGAGGTTCACCCCTCCACTTT. Protein sequence: CASSPSGTRGSPLHF.

The chain uses TRBV7-2 and TRBJ2-3, with D perhaps TRBD2 (6 bases). Trimming cost V 8 bases and J 2 bases, with 14 bases left between them. CDR3 size: 14 residues. Germline values: CDR1 SGHTA, CDR2 FQGNSA. The CDR3 DNA follows: TGTGCCAGCTCGGGGGAGTCTAACACAGATACGCAGTATTTT. Protein: CASSGESNTDTQYF.

This chain connects TRBV2 to TRBJ1-1; no firm D call. CDR3 length: 13 amino acids. Germline lookup yields CDR1 SNHLY and CDR2 FYNNEI. V was cut by 8 bases and J by 3 bases, with 13 bases left in between. CDR3 in amino acids: CASGQVFDTEAFF. For the CDR3, the DNA is TGTGCCAGCGGTCAGGTGTTTGACACTGAAGCTTTCTTT.

V is TRBV5-4 and J is TRBJ2-3; D is unclear. V was pared by 2 bases and J by 4 bases, with 11 bases between. The CDR3 is 14 residues long. CDR1 is SGHNT, CDR2 YYREEE, per germline (reference sequence). The CDR3 protein is CASSFPPPADTQYF. DNA for the CDR3: TGTGCCAGCAGCTTTCCCCCCCCGGCAGATACGCAGTATTTT.

V gene TRBV9 combines with J gene TRBJ2-3; unclear D gene. V gave up 5 bases and J gave up 3 bases, with 10 bases separating them. The germline V gene encodes CDR1 SGDLS and CDR2 YYNGEE. The CDR3 is made up of 13 amino acids. CDR3 DNA: TGTGCCAGCAGGCCCCCCGAGACAGATACGCAGTATTTT. It specifies CASRPPETDTQYF.

The J gene is TRBJ2-1, the V gene TRBV30, with D maybe TRBD2 (6 bases). The germline V and J ends were trimmed by 2 bases and 4 bases, with 12 bases remaining between them. In germline, CDR1 is GTSNPN, CDR2 SVGIG (reference sequence). The CDR3 runs to 14 residues. In DNA, the CDR3 is TGTGCCTGGAGTCCCCCCGGGACTTACAATGAGCAGTTCTTC. It is translated as CAWSPPGTYNEQFF.

Written as DNA, the CDR3 is TGTGCCAGCAGGACAGGGCAGTCTGATACGCAGTATTTT. Protein product: CASRTGQSDTQYF. The chain is built from TRBV6-5 and TRBJ2-3; 7 bases are shared with TRBD1. V lost 6 bases and J lost 6; bases outside the gene matches: 6. CDR1 is MNHEY and CDR2 is SVGAGI in the germline V gene. The CDR3 consists of 13 residues.

The CDR3 DNA reads TGCGCCAGCAGCTTGGCCACTCTAGCGGGGGCTGGGGCCAACGTCCTGACTTTC. This encodes CASSLATLAGAGANVLTF. The chain links TRBV5-1 to TRBJ2-6; TRBD2 agrees at 10 bases. The germline V gene encodes CDR1 SGHRS and CDR2 YFSETQ. The CDR3 runs to 18 residues. J lost 2 bases, V lost 0 bases, and 5 bases had no gene match. Complete variable domain (other parts from reference TRBV5-1 and TRBJ2-6): KAGVTQTPRYLIKTRGQQVTLSCSPISGHRSVSWYQQTPGQGLQFLFEYFSETQRNKGNFPGRFSGRQFSNSRSEMNVSTLELGDSALYLCASSLATLAGAGANVLTFGAGSRLTVL.